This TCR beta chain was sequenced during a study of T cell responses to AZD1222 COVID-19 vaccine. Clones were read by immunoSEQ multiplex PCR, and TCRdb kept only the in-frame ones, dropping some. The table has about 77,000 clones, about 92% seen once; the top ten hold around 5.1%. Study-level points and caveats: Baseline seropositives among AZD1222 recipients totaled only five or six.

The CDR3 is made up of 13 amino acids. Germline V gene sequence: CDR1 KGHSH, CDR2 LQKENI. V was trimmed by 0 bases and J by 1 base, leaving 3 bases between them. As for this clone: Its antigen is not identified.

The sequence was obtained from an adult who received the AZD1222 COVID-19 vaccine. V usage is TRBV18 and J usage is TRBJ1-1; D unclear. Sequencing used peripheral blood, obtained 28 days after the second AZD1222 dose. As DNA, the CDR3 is TGTGCCAGCTCACCACCTCCGAACACTGAAGCTTTCTTT. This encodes CASSPPPNTEAFF. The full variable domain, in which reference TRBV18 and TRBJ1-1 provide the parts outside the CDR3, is NAGVMQNPRHLVRRRGQEARLRCSPMKGHSHVYWYRQLPEEGLKFMVYLQKENIIDESGMPKERFSAEFPKEGPSILRIQQVVRGDSAAYFCASSPPPNTEAFFGQGTRLTVV.